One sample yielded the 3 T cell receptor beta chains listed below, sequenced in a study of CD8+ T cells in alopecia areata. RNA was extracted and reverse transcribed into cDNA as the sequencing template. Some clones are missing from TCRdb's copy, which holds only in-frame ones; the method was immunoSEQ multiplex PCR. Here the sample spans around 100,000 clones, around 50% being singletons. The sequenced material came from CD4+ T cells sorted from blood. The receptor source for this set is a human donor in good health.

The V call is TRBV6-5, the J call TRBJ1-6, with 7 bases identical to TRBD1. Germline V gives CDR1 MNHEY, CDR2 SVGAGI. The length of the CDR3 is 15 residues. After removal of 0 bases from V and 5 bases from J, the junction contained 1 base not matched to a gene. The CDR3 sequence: CASSYSGQHNSPLHF. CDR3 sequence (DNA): TGTGCCAGCAGTTACTCGGGACAGCATAATTCACCCCTCCACTTT.

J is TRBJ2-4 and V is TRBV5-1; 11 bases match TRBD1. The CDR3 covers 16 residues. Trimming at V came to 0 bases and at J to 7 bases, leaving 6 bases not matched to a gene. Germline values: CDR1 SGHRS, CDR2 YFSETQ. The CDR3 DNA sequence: TGCGCCAGCAGCTTGGACGCCGGGACAGGGGGGAACATTCAGTACTTC. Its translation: CASSLDAGTGGNIQYF.

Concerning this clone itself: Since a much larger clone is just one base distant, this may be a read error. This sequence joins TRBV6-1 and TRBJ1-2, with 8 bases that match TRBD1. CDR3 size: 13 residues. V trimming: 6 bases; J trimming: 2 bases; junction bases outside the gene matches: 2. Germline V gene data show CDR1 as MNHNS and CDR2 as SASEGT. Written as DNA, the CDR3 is TGTGCCAGCAGCGGACAGGGCAACTATGGCTACACCTTC. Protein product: CASSGQGNYGYTF.